Detailed here is one T cell receptor beta chain. The specificity of this receptor is unknown. Qualities for individual bases were not recorded, and no much larger clone is one base off. Participants in the prospective study were aged about 18 to 89 years, lived in 20 to 30 United States geographic areas, and enrolled through a virtual design. Cohort assignment in the prospective study relied on participant-reported clinical history from a screening survey and a study questionnaire. For ImmuneRACE Cohort 3, a participant was defined as recovered based on two consecutive negative NP/OP PCR tests, clearance by a healthcare professional, or resolution of symptoms. Each participant in the prospective study had whole blood, serum and a nasopharyngeal or oropharyngeal swab collected by mobile phlebotomists. Additional blood draws and questionnaires over an approximately 2-month period could optionally be provided by prospective study participants. Before DNA extraction, blood samples from the prospective study were shipped at room temperature or frozen.

A distance of 8 bases separates the germline ends of V and J, which lose 1 base and 2 bases respectively. Including cysteine and phenylalanine, the CDR3 has 14 amino acids. The retained sequence is limited to the CDR3, 42 bases, with the frame set at the first base. CDR1 and CDR2, per the germline V gene, are SGHAT and FQNNGV. This record belongs to a study of blood T cell repertoires in COVID-19 (dated by TCRdb to between 2020 and 2021). In the study overall: The collaborator samples originated in the United States, Italy and Spain and spanned the acute and convalescent phases of COVID-19. The prospective study material was composed of cDNA or gDNA derived from T cells, B-cell-depleted T cells, or PBMCs. The repertoires were made available in a free public database intended to serve as a resource for research on the immune response to SARS-CoV-2. HLA class I and class II types, where available, came from metadata supplied by the sample provider rather than from assay-based typing. The dataset comprised deeply sampled blood TCRbeta repertoires from subjects exposed to, actively infected with, or recovered from COVID-19. The samples were drawn from the first 160 participants of the ongoing ImmuneRACE study and from 1,254 subjects provided by 6 global collaborators. Nearly every sample came with metadata listing a de-identified subject ID, COVID-19 status, age in years and sex.

TCRbeta CDR3 regions were amplified from genomic DNA by means of the immunoSEQ Assay, a bias-controlled multiplex PCR. On the authors' methods: The number of nucleated cells in each sample was estimated by amplification of reference gene primers within the assay. Sequence reads were collapsed and filtered to measure the absolute abundance of every unique TCRbeta CDR3 rearrangement. Productive Simpson clonality was computed per sample as the square root of Simpson's diversity index over productive rearrangements. TCRdb's version of the immuneACCESS table is confined to in-frame rearrangements and falls short of the full clone set. An unresolved V gene accounts for under half of the shortfall where checked; the remainder is of unknown origin. V and J calls and clone size follow that table, whereas D and trimming were derived from the DNA. The sample data list approximately 210,000 clones, and approximately 90% of these were observed just once. The ten largest clones take up approximately 2% of the sample.

Findings and caveats that apply to the study as a whole: Clinical and demographic metadata were provided uncurated, with the amount varying by source and participant.

Material for sequencing was PBMCs or T cells enriched from blood (not recorded which). This clonotype originated in a woman aged 25-40 years who had recovered from COVID-19. The chain links TRBV11-2 with TRBJ1-1; a tentative D match to TRBD1 spans 5 bases. The nucleotide sequence is TGTGCCAGCAGCTTAGTCGGGACTAACACTGAAGCTTTCTTT. Translated, this is CASSLVGTNTEAFF.